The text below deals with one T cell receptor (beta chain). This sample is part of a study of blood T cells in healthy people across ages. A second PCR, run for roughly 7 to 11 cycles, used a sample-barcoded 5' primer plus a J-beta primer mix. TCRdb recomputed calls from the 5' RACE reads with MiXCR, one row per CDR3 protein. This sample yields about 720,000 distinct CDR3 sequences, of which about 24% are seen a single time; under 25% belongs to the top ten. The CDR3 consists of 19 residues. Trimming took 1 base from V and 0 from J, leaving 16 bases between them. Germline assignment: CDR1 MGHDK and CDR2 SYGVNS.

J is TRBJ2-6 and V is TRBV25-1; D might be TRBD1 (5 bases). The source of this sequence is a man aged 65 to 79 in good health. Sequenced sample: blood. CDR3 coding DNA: TGTGCCAGCAGTGAATTAGGTCCAGGGAAGTACTCTGGGGCCAACGTCCTGACTTTC. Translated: CASSELGPGKYSGANVLTF.